This T cell receptor beta chain was obtained from a study of blood T cell repertoires in COVID-19. About the research overall: Samples of COVID-19 (acute and convalescent) were obtained from the United States, Italy and Spain. From T cells, B-cell-depleted T cells, or PBMCs came the material, which was cDNA or gDNA.

In the original workflow: Estimation of nucleated cell counts was performed using reference gene primer amplification. Using immunoSEQ multiplex PCR, the repertoire was profiled, and TCRdb retains in-frame clones only, with some absent. V, J and clone size derive from that table, while D and trimming were established from the DNA sequence. The data show about 190,000 clones, roughly 87% seen once. Seattle-derived patients entered the study during active infection and were followed longitudinally. Germline loops: CDR1 SGHDN, CDR2 FVKESK. Trimming stripped 4 bases from V and 0 bases from J, with 12 bases between. This CDR3 is built from 15 residues.

This clonotype was obtained from a woman aged 60 to 75 with COVID-19, enrolled during active disease. The rearrangement joins TRBV14 to TRBJ1-1; D is undetermined. The specimen sequenced was peripheral blood. CDR3 DNA: TGTGCCAGCAGCCCCCTGGGCAGCTTGAACACTGAAGCTTTCTTT. It specifies CASSPLGSLNTEAFF.